This T cell receptor (beta chain) was profiled in a study of cytomegalovirus exposure and HLA in healthy donors. Study outcomes and limitations: The authors listed 150 to 200 TCR beta chains as cytomegalovirus-associated. Later analysis associated a missense DCLRE1C variant with TCR beta V- and J-gene trimming.

It was with 60 Vbeta and 13 Jbeta primers that the PCR ran. Assay used: immunoSEQ multiplex PCR; TCRdb lists only in-frame clones, some missing. The repertoire holds roughly 120,000 clones, with around 82% as singletons. A word on this clone: Its matching antigen is unknown.

Germline V lookup: CDR1 GTSNPN, CDR2 SVGIG (reference sequence). The junction had 5 bases not matched to a gene; V was cut back by 3 bases and J by 3 bases. CDR3 length equals 13 residues. The chain carries TRBV30 and TRBJ2-7; 7 nucleotides match TRBD1. The sequence was obtained from a male donor in good health and CMV-seropositive. Sequencing was performed on PBMCs. The CDR3 DNA follows: TGTGCCTGGAGACAGGGGTTTAACTACGAGCAGTACTTC. This encodes CAWRQGFNYEQYF.